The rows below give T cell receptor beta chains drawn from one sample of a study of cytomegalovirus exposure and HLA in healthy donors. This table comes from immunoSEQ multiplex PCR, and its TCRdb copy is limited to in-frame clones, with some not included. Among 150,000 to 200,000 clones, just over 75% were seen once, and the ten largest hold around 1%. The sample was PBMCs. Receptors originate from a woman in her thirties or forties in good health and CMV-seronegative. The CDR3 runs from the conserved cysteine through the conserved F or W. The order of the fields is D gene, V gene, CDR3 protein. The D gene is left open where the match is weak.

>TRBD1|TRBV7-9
CASSPPGQEKETQYF
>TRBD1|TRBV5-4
CASSSDRNGYTF
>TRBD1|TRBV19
CASRESGTGEQADYGYTF
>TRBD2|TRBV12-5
CASGLAPGLVIDEQFF
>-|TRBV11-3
CASSSPRVSGYEQYF
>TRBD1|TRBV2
CASCLLQGAYNEQFF
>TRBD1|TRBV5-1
CASAGTGSTEAFF
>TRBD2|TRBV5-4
CASSFSGSGAGELFF
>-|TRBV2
CAHTRVYGYTF
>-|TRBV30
CAWHTGHDNQPQHF
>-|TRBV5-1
CASSTEQEITDTQYF
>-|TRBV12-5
CASGLGGGPGNEQFF
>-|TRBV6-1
CASSEGPTSSYNEQFF
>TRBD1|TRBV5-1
CASSTSTGYTTDTQYF
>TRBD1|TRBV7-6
CASSSHRGETQYF
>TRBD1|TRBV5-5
CASSLAGDRAGGYTF
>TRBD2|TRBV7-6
CASSLGGLAGDYEQYF
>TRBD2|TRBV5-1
CASSRGGELDEQFF
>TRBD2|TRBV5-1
CASSLGAGGVHNEQFF
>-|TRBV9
CASSVDPLLGTDTQYF
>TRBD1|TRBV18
CASSPLQGNQETQYF
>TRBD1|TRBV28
CASSLSAGQGAKGYTF
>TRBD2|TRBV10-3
CAISESFSGRVNEQFF
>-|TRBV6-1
CASSRIVGDGYTF
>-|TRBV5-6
CASSWPQGFDGYTF
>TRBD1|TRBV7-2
CASSLTTLGQGRRDEQYF
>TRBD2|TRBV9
CASSVGLAGGDYNEQFF
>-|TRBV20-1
CSLRSSYEQYF
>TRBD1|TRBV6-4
CASSPDRGDTQYF
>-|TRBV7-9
CASSSPKEETQYF
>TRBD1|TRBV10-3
CAITTGGGDEQFF
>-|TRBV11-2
CASSLKRDQSAFF
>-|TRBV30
CAWSVGGMYQPQHF
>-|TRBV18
CASSPLEEGWFF
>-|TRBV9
CASSVLESSYEQYF
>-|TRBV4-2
CASSLTVEGGSEQYF
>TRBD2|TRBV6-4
CASSGSGRATDTQYF
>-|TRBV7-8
CASSENRVRNTGELFF
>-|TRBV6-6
CASSPGITQYF
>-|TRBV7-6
CASSLRGWDEQYF
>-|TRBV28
CASIPSAGANTDTQYF
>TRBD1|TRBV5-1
CASSLRGTGDHEQYF
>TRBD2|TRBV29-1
CSVYRGLAGGGELFF
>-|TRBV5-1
CASSSQGGAGSGYTF
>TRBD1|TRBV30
CAWSVPFPTGRAFF
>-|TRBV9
CASSVERGSYNEQFF
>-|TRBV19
CASSIRGPGEYGYTF
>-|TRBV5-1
CASSFGNSAYEQYF
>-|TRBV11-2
CASSLAGKTGELFF
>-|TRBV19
CASSAGDMNTEAFF
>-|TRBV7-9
CALGAISYGYTF
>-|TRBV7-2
CASSLGQGGTAQETQYF
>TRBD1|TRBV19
CASSIWGTVYNEQFF
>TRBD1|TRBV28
CASRLQGAEGYTF
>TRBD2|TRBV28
CASSLGGRGGDTQYF
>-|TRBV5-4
CASSLTSHGTDTQYF
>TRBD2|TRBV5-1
CASSFTSGIVTDTQYF
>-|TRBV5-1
CASSLGGKGKETQYF
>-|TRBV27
CASSRWETDLYEQYF